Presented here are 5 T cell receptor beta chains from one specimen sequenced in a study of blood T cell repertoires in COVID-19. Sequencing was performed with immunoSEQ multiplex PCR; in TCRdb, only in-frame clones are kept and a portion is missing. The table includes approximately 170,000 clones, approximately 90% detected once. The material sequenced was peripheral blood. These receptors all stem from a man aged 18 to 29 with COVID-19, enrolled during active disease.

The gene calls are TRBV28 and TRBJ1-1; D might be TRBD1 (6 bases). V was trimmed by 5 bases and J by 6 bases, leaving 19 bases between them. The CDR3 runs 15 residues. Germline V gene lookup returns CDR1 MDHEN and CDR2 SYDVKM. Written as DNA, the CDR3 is TGTGCCAGCAGTCGGGACAACTCTATCGGCCCTGAAGCTTTCTTT. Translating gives CASSRDNSIGPEAFF.

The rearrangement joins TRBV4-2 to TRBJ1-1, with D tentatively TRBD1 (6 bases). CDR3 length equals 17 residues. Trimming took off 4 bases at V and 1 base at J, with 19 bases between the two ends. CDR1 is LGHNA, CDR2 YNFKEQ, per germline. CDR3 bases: TGTGCCAGCAGCCTCGCACCTCAGACAGGTCGGAACACTGAAGCTTTCTTT. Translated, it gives CASSLAPQTGRNTEAFF.

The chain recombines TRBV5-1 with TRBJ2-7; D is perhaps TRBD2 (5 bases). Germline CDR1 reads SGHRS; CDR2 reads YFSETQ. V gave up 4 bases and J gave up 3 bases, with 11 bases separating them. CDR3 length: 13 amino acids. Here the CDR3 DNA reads TGCGCCAGCAGCACCGGACTGCACTACGAGCAGTACTTC. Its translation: CASSTGLHYEQYF.

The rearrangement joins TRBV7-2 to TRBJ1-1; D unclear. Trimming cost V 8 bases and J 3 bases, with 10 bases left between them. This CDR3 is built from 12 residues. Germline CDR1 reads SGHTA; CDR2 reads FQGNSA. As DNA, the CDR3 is TGTGCCAGCGGAGGTGGGTACACTGAAGCTTTCTTT. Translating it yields CASGGGYTEAFF.

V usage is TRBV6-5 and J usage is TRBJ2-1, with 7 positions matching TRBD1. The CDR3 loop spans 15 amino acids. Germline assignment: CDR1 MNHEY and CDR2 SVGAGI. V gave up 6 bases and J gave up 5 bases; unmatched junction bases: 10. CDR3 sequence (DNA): TGTGCCAGCAGGGATAGAGGGGGCCCAAACAATGAGCAGTTCTTC. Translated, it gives CASRDRGGPNNEQFF.